This TCR beta chain is drawn from a study of CD8 T cells in ankylosing spondylitis. Findings of the study overall: Reactive arthritis synovial fluid and blood previously showed some of these motif variants. Reports say disease-linked clones showed up significantly more in matched ankylosing spondylitis synovial fluid. Ankylosing spondylitis blood appeared to carry a characteristic TCR beta motif of fewer than 10 highly homologous variants.

Remarks on this clonotype: Its antigen is as yet unknown.

The TCR beta libraries were generated through quantitative 5'-RACE incorporating molecular barcodes. Via MiXCR, TCRdb re-called the 5' RACE reads, giving one row per CDR3 protein. Of 800,000 to 900,000 distinct CDR3 sequences in the sample, over 9.5% were seen once. Germline assignment: CDR1 DFQATT and CDR2 SNEGSKA (reference sequence). CDR3 size: 18 residues. The ends lost 1 base at V and 4 bases at J; junction bases unmatched: 15. The rearrangement links TRBV20-1 to TRBJ2-5; the match to TRBD2 covers 10 bases. The specimen sequenced was blood, either unsorted or a sorted T cell fraction (not recorded which). This clonotype originated in a male donor with ankylosing spondylitis. In DNA, the CDR3 is TGCAGTGCTAGAGGGCTAGCGGGAGAGGAGGTACATGTAGAGACCCAGTACTTC. Its protein is CSARGLAGEEVHVETQYF.